This is a list of T cell receptor beta chains from one sample in a study of memory CD4+ T cells and cytomegalovirus serostatus. Clones were sequenced by immunoSEQ multiplex PCR, and TCRdb holds only the in-frame ones, with some missing. The sample carries 40,000 or so clones, around 84% recorded once. Sequenced: memory CD4+ T cells from blood. All receptors derive from an adult in good health and CMV-seronegative. CDR3s include the opening cysteine and the closing phenylalanine or tryptophan. A D gene is named only where the DNA matches it firmly. Some rows mark clone size as missing; the rest say once, few, many or name a class of expanded clone.

v_gene	d_gene	j_gene	abundance	CDR3nt	CDR3aa
TRBV27	.	TRBJ1-4	.	TGTGCCAGCAGTGCTCCCGGGGCCCAGGGTGAAAAACTGTTTTTT	CASSAPGAQGEKLFF
TRBV5-6	.	TRBJ2-5	.	TGTGCCAGCAGCTTGGGGGCGGGGGCACGATACCAAGAGACCCAGTACTTC	CASSLGAGARYQETQYF
TRBV5-1	TRBD1	TRBJ2-7	.	TGCGCCAGCAGCTGGGACAGGCACGAGCAGTACTTC	CASSWDRHEQYF
TRBV5-1	.	TRBJ1-1	.	TGCGCCAGCAGCGGAGGACAGAAGAACACTGAAGCTTTCTTT	CASSGGQKNTEAFF
TRBV6-4	.	TRBJ1-1	.	TGTGCCAGCAGTGACTCGACCCGCAGGGAGGCTTTCTTT	CASSDSTRREAFF
TRBV30	.	TRBJ2-1	.	TGTGCCCGGAGTACGGGTACGAATTCCTACAATGAGCAGTTCTTC	CARSTGTNSYNEQFF
TRBV19	TRBD1	TRBJ1-2	.	TGTGCCAGTAGTGCGACCGGGACAGGGATCAAGAGCTACACCTTC	CASSATGTGIKSYTF
TRBV11-3	.	TRBJ1-1	.	TGTGCCAGCAGCTTAAGTCCCAGCGCGAACACTGAAGCTTTCTTT	CASSLSPSANTEAFF
TRBV5-4	.	TRBJ1-4	.	TGTGCCGGTAGACAGGCGGGTAGTGAAAAACTGTTTTTT	CAGRQAGSEKLFF
TRBV10-3	TRBD1	TRBJ2-2	.	TGTGCCATCAGACCCGGACAGGGATCTTACACCGGGGAGCTGTTTTTT	CAIRPGQGSYTGELFF
TRBV2	TRBD1	TRBJ1-2	.	TGTGCCAGCAGTGAAAGCGGCAGGGGGCGAGGCGGCTACACCTTC	CASSESGRGRGGYTF
TRBV7-8	TRBD1	TRBJ1-3	.	TGTGCCAGCAGCTTAGCTACAGGGGCCGGAAACACCATATATTTT	CASSLATGAGNTIYF
TRBV15	.	TRBJ1-2	.	TGTGCCACCAGCAGAGATCGGCAGCAGAATGGCTACACCTTC	CATSRDRQQNGYTF
TRBV4-1	.	TRBJ1-5	medium-sized	TGCGCCAGCAGCTGGGGGGAGAATAGCAATCAGCCCCAGCATTTT	CASSWGENSNQPQHF